This TCR beta chain was captured by sequencing in a study of T cell responses to AZD1222 COVID-19 vaccine. Study-level points and caveats: There were mostly white British donors and more females than males, and clonal diversity was possibly underestimated. Baseline antibody screening turned up just a handful of seropositive AZD1222 recipients. Variant regions that are unmutated are reportedly the target of nearly half of spike-specific TCRs.

The repertoire was sequenced with immunoSEQ multiplex PCR; TCRdb's copy has only in-frame clones and lacks some. The sample contains about 120,000 clones, around 89% of which appear only once. The trim removed 2 bases at V and 0 bases at J, leaving 5 bases unmatched. The CDR3 runs 16 residues. Per germline, CDR1 MNHEY and CDR2 SVGAGI. Doses given second, at about 4 or about 12 weeks, were pooled. A note on this clone: Its specificity is unknown.

This sample comprised peripheral blood, obtained 28 days after the second AZD1222 dose. The chain has TRBV6-5 and TRBJ2-3; 7 positions agree with TRBD1. The sequence came from an adult who received the AZD1222 COVID-19 vaccine. In DNA form, the CDR3 reads TGTGCCAGCAGTTACGCCCGGACAGGCAGCACAGATACGCAGTATTTT. Translating gives CASSYARTGSTDTQYF.